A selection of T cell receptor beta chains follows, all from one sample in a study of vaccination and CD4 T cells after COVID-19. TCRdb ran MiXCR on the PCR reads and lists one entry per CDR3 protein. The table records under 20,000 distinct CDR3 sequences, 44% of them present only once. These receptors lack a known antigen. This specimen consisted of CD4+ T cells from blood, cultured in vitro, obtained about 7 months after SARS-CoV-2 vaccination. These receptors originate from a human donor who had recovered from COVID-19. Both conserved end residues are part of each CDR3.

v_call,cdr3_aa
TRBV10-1,CATSHFGTLFFGYTF
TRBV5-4,CASSSGQGASPLHF
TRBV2,CASSGQHYEQYF
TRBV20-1,CSARPTGLTDTQYF
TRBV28,CASSSRDGGYTF
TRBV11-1,CASTRQVGGTDTQYF
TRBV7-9,CASTTLGGLPETQYF
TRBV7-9,CASSVPRGTSSYNEQFF
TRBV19,CASSISGTGGNYEQYF
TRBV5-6,CASSWSGGPDNEQFF
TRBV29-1,CSVAGASGTDTQYF
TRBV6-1,CASSKSPGQGFYGYTF
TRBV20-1,CSARWGTSGDNYEQYF
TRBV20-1,CSASFYRVRETQYF
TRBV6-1,CASSVGRTVNYGYTF
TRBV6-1,CASKLLGRDTQYF
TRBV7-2,CASSLAGSGGIYEQYF
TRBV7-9,CASGKLGDKREKLFF
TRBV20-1,CSAPGLARETQYF
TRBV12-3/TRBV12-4,CASSKRGADTEAFF
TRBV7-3,CASSLLAGAGDTQYF
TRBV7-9,CASSSALWGDEQFF
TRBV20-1,CSAGGAASTDTQYF
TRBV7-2,CASSQGGYEQFF
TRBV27,CASSLSYSYEQYF
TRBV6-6,CASSSVYGNQPQHF
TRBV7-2,CASRPLAQSYNEQFF
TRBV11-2,CASSTRDSYEQYF
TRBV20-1,CSAGTGLNTEAFF
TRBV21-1,CASSAEGGSYGYTF
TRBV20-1,CSAHSWGYGGRESSYNEQFF
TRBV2,CASRKRGGGYEQYF
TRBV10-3,CAIKRTGWALDGYTF
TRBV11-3,CASSLWQGADTQYF
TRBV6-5,CASSYPGHYEQYF
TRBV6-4,CASSDSDRATEAFF
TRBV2,CASSEDSGGAWNEQFF
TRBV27,CASSARGTSYNEQFF
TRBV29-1,CSVQGIAGANVLTF
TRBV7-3,CASSLREGETQYF
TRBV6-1,CASSDGPPQHF